This T cell receptor (beta chain) was sequenced in a study of T cell repertoires in cytomegalovirus infection. Across the whole study: Indications of both CMV infection and matching HLA type were provided by public TCR beta signatures. Findings and limits, study-wide: HLA-C-restricted CMV clonotypes gave the most frequent clonotype in two of eight donors.

V lost 5 bases and J 0 bases, leaving 13 bases between the germline ends. Germline loops: CDR1 LNHDA, CDR2 SQIVND (reference sequence). There are 15 residues in the CDR3. A word on this clonotype: Its antigen is still unknown.

TCRdb fed the reads into MiXCR, producing one record per CDR3 protein. The sample includes fewer than 550,000 distinct CDR3 sequences, about 26% of them seen just once. Sample: PBMCs. V is TRBV19 and J is TRBJ1-1; D not certain. This TCR came from a human donor in good health (CMV status not recorded). Some clones in this sample may be carry-over from other donors' samples. CDR3 sequence: CASSPMGSMNTEAFF. CDR3 bases: TGTGCCAGTAGTCCGATGGGATCCATGAACACTGAAGCTTTCTTT.